Listed below are T cell receptor beta chains from one sample, sequenced in a study of cytomegalovirus exposure and HLA in healthy donors. TCRdb's table, derived via immunoSEQ multiplex PCR, lists solely in-frame clones and lacks some. The sample has about 140,000 clones, 85% to 90% seen once. Sequencing was done on a sample of PBMCs. Receptors were obtained from a man aged 18 to 29 in good health and CMV-seronegative. Each CDR3 is given with its conserved first and last residue. The D gene is left open where the match is weak. Some rows have no size entry. The others give once, few or many, or a class for an expanded clone.

CDR3nt	CDR3aa	d_gene	v_gene	j_gene	abundance
TGCAGCGTTGAGGACAGGACGACCGGCTACGAGCAGTACTTC	CSVEDRTTGYEQYF	TRBD1	TRBV29-1	TRBJ2-7	.
TGTGCCAGTCGGAGGGCCCCGGGGTCCAGTTTTTTCTCTGGGGCCAACGTCCTGACTTTC	CASRRAPGSSFFSGANVLTF	.	TRBV19	TRBJ2-6	once
TGTGCCAGCAGCGTAGATCCGGGGATCAGCTCTGGAAACACCATATATTTT	CASSVDPGISSGNTIYF	.	TRBV9	TRBJ1-3	.
TGTGCCAGCGGGGGGACGGGCAATCAGCCCCAGCATTTT	CASGGTGNQPQHF	.	TRBV2	TRBJ1-5	many
TGCAGCGTCAACCGGGACGGGGGGTCTTACACCTTC	CSVNRDGGSYTF	.	TRBV29-1	TRBJ1-2	many
TGTGCCAGCTCACCACCGATTTTCGGACAGGGGAGGTGGGTCACTGAAGCTTTCTTT	CASSPPIFGQGRWVTEAFF	TRBD1	TRBV18	TRBJ1-1	.
TGTGCCAGCAGTTCCCCCCTCGGCAGGTTGATCTACGAGCAGTACTTC	CASSSPLGRLIYEQYF	.	TRBV28	TRBJ2-7	.
TGTGCCAGCAGCAACAAATCGCCGGGACAGGGCCCTAGCGACGAGCAGTACTTC	CASSNKSPGQGPSDEQYF	.	TRBV21-1	TRBJ2-7	.
TGTGCCAGCAGCTTATCAGGAGCGGGAGGGACCAATGAGCAGTTCTTC	CASSLSGAGGTNEQFF	TRBD2	TRBV7-9	TRBJ2-1	.
TGTGCCAGCTCTACGAACAATGAGCAGTTCTTC	CASSTNNEQFF	.	TRBV2	TRBJ2-1	.
TGCGCCAGCAGTATGACAGGTCTAGATACGCAGTATTTT	CASSMTGLDTQYF	.	TRBV10-1	TRBJ2-3	once
TGCGCCAGCGGAGAGGGGGCAGGGACCGAGCAGTACTTC	CASGEGAGTEQYF	TRBD1	TRBV5-1	TRBJ2-7	.
TGTGCCAGCAGCTTATTCAAAACGCTGAGAGATAGCAATCAGCCCCAGCATTTT	CASSLFKTLRDSNQPQHF	.	TRBV7-8	TRBJ1-5	.
TGCGCCAGCAGTGAGAACTTCCATGAAGCTTTCTTT	CASSENFHEAFF	.	TRBV10-2	TRBJ1-1	.
TGTGCCTGGAGTTTCCCGGGACAGGGGGCGGATAATCGCGAGCAGTACTTC	CAWSFPGQGADNREQYF	TRBD1	TRBV30	TRBJ2-7	.
TGTGCTAGTGCCTCGACAGGGGAGACCCAGTACTTC	CASASTGETQYF	TRBD1	TRBV12-5	TRBJ2-5	.
TGTGCCAGCAGAGAAGGGGTCGAAAACATTCAGTACTTC	CASREGVENIQYF	.	TRBV28	TRBJ2-4	.
TGTGCCAGCAGCTCTCGGGGGGAAGAAGCTGGCTACACCTTC	CASSSRGEEAGYTF	.	TRBV7-2	TRBJ1-2	.
TGTGCCAGCAGCCAAAGACAGGGGGCCTACGAGCAGTACTTC	CASSQRQGAYEQYF	TRBD1	TRBV5-6	TRBJ2-7	.
TGTGCCAGTAGTGTGAGAGGCTCCTACGAGCAGTACTTC	CASSVRGSYEQYF	.	TRBV19	TRBJ2-7	.
TGTGCCAGCAGCTTCAGGACAGGCTCGGCGTCAGATACGCAGTATTTT	CASSFRTGSASDTQYF	TRBD1	TRBV11-2	TRBJ2-3	.
TGCGCCAGCAAGATGAGGGGAGGGGTGAGCAATCAGCCCCAGCATTTT	CASKMRGGVSNQPQHF	.	TRBV10-1	TRBJ1-5	.
TGTGCCAGCAGCTTAGGGCGAGGGCGGGCTGAAGCTTTCTTT	CASSLGRGRAEAFF	.	TRBV13	TRBJ1-1	.
TGTGCCAGCACCACTGACAGCCAAGAGACCCAGTACTTC	CASTTDSQETQYF	.	TRBV2	TRBJ2-5	.
TGTGCCAGCAGGACAGGGTGGGACACCATATATTTT	CASRTGWDTIYF	TRBD1	TRBV6-5	TRBJ1-3	.
TGTGCCAGCAGCCCGAGGCGGGGCAGCAAGCCCACCGGGGAGCTGTTTTTT	CASSPRRGSKPTGELFF	.	TRBV7-7	TRBJ2-2	.
TGTGCCAGCAGCGCCTTGAGGGGGGGTCCCTATGGCTACACCTTC	CASSALRGGPYGYTF	.	TRBV9	TRBJ1-2	.
TGTGCCAGCAGCTTAACCCAGGATTTATTAGCTTTCTTT	CASSLTQDLLAFF	.	TRBV11-2	TRBJ1-1	.
TGTGCCAGCAGGAGAACGAACCGAAGCTCCTATAATTCACCCCTCCACTTT	CASRRTNRSSYNSPLHF	.	TRBV27	TRBJ1-6	.
TGTGCCAGCTCACCACCACCGGGTCATAAAGTTCCCTACGAGCAGTACTTC	CASSPPPGHKVPYEQYF	.	TRBV18	TRBJ2-7	.
TGTGCAACCGCGGGGGATAGCAATCAGCCCCAGCATTTT	CATAGDSNQPQHF	.	TRBV6-4	TRBJ1-5	many
TGTGCCAGCAGCACCGACGCCAGGCAGAATTCACCCCTCCACTTT	CASSTDARQNSPLHF	.	TRBV5-4	TRBJ1-6	.
TGTGCCAGCAGTGAAAAGGGGTTTCCGTACATTCAGTACTTC	CASSEKGFPYIQYF	.	TRBV2	TRBJ2-4	.
TGTGCCAGCAGCTCAGATCGGCGGGGGAACACTGAAGCTTTCTTT	CASSSDRRGNTEAFF	.	TRBV7-9	TRBJ1-1	.
TGTGCCAGTAGTATTTGGGGCCAGCCCCAGCATTTT	CASSIWGQPQHF	.	TRBV19	TRBJ1-5	few
TGCGCCAGCAGCCAAGATCTTGCAGGGGGTACTAATGAAAAACTGTTTTTT	CASSQDLAGGTNEKLFF	TRBD1	TRBV4-1	TRBJ1-4	.
TGTGCCAGCAGCTCCAGGTTAAGCACAGATACGCAGTATTTT	CASSSRLSTDTQYF	.	TRBV5-6	TRBJ2-3	.
TGTGCCAGCAGCCCTATTCGGGGTAGCGGGAGACTGGAGACCCAGTACTTC	CASSPIRGSGRLETQYF	TRBD2	TRBV9	TRBJ2-5	once
TGTGCCATCAGACGAGAAGCTAATGAAAAACTGTTTTTT	CAIRREANEKLFF	.	TRBV28	TRBJ1-4	.
TGTGCCAGCAGCTCGCGGGAATGGGGCGGGGAGCTGTTTTTT	CASSSREWGGELFF	.	TRBV7-2	TRBJ2-2	.
TGTGCCAGCAGCGCTCGGGAGTATTCCTACAATGAGCAGTTCTTC	CASSAREYSYNEQFF	.	TRBV9	TRBJ2-1	.